Listed below are T cell receptor beta chains from one sample, sequenced in a study of chemoradiotherapy in HPV16-positive cancers. Assay used: immunoSEQ multiplex PCR; TCRdb lists only in-frame clones, some missing. The table has tens of thousands of clones, 90% seen once. Specimen: blood, collected from a patient who underwent chemoradiotherapy. The receptors come from a human donor with HPV-associated anogenital cancer. Both conserved end residues are part of each CDR3. A D gene is named only where the DNA matches it firmly. Clone size appears in some rows only: once, few, many, or a class for an expanded clone.

j_call,clone_size,v_call,d_call,cdr3_aa,cdr3_nt
TRBJ2-3,.,TRBV4-3,TRBD1,CASRLGTASTDTQYF,TGCGCCAGCAGACTTGGGACAGCCTCCACAGATACGCAGTATTTT
TRBJ2-5,.,TRBV6-1,.,CASSERGETQYF,TGTGCCAGCAGTGAAAGAGGAGAGACCCAGTACTTC
TRBJ2-2,.,TRBV29-1,TRBD2,CSVEGEAGVSTGELFF,TGCAGCGTTGAAGGCGAAGCGGGAGTCAGCACCGGGGAGCTGTTTTTT
TRBJ2-1,.,TRBV27,.,CASSSLRRFHNEQFF,TGTGCCAGCAGTTCCCTCCGGCGTTTCCACAATGAGCAGTTCTTC
TRBJ1-1,.,TRBV7-2,TRBD1,CASSLGTGGETEAFF,TGTGCCAGCAGCCTCGGGACAGGGGGCGAGACTGAAGCTTTCTTT
TRBJ2-6,once,TRBV19,.,CASSIRGSGANVLTF,TGTGCCAGTAGTATCAGGGGATCTGGGGCCAACGTCCTGACTTTC
TRBJ1-1,.,TRBV18,.,CASSPRADTEAFF,TGTGCCAGCTCACCGAGGGCGGACACTGAAGCTTTCTTT
TRBJ2-2,.,TRBV6-4,.,CASSAGTNTGELFF,TGTGCCAGCAGTGCGGGGACGAACACCGGGGAGCTGTTTTTT
TRBJ1-4,.,TRBV2,.,CASSLQGEKLFF,TGTGCCAGCAGTTTGCAGGGTGAAAAACTGTTTTTT
TRBJ2-1,few,TRBV5-6,TRBD2,CASSFYDGREGDSYNEQFF,TGTGCCAGCAGCTTTTACGACGGGAGGGAGGGGGACTCATACAATGAGCAGTTCTTC
TRBJ2-7,once,TRBV5-4,.,CASSLKSNPYEQYF,TGTGCCAGCAGCTTGAAGAGTAACCCTTACGAGCAGTACTTC
TRBJ2-1,.,TRBV30,.,CAWSPGDEQFF,TGTGCCTGGAGTCCGGGGGATGAGCAGTTCTTC
TRBJ1-5,.,TRBV7-2,TRBD1,CASSSHRGGQPQHF,TGTGCCAGCAGCTCCCACAGGGGAGGACAGCCCCAGCATTTT
TRBJ1-4,.,TRBV13,.,CASSLGRGSEKLFF,TGTGCCAGCAGCTTAGGCCGGGGGAGTGAAAAACTGTTTTTT
TRBJ2-3,.,TRBV4-3,TRBD2,CASSHHQAGGTDTQYF,TGCGCCAGCAGCCACCACCAAGCGGGGGGCACAGATACGCAGTATTTT
TRBJ2-5,.,TRBV29-1,TRBD2,CSVEGLAGEETQYF,TGCAGCGTGGAGGGGCTAGCGGGAGAGGAGACCCAGTACTTC
TRBJ1-1,.,TRBV5-1,.,CASSLLGWNTEAFF,TGCGCCAGCAGCTTGCTGGGGTGGAACACTGAAGCTTTCTTT
TRBJ1-3,.,TRBV5-1,.,CASSLGQGTGNTIYF,TGCGCCAGCAGCTTGGGGCAGGGGACTGGAAACACCATATATTTT
TRBJ2-7,.,TRBV2,.,CASSEETDEQYF,TGTGCCAGCAGTGAGGAAACCGACGAGCAGTACTTC
TRBJ1-1,.,TRBV21-1,.,CASSKSPPLQADMNTEAFF,TGTGCCAGCAGCAAGTCCCCCCCACTACAGGCCGATATGAACACTGAAGCTTTCTTT
TRBJ1-6,.,TRBV9,TRBD1,CASSSPGTGDNSPLHF,TGTGCCAGCAGCTCCCCCGGGACAGGGGATAATTCACCCCTCCACTTT
TRBJ2-7,.,TRBV5-1,.,CASSAMVRSSYEQYF,TGCGCCAGCAGCGCGATGGTCAGAAGCTCCTACGAGCAGTACTTC
TRBJ2-2,once,TRBV5-1,.,CASSFAHGGTGELFF,TGCGCCAGCAGCTTCGCCCATGGTGGGACCGGGGAGCTGTTTTTT
TRBJ1-1,.,TRBV9,TRBD1,CASSTSTGGNTEAFF,TGTGCCAGCAGCACATCGACAGGGGGGAACACTGAAGCTTTCTTT
TRBJ1-4,.,TRBV4-3,.,CASPIGCRNEKLFF,TGCGCCAGCCCGATAGGATGCCGTAATGAAAAACTGTTTTTT
TRBJ2-7,.,TRBV5-4,TRBD2,CASSPGGRAYEQYF,TGTGCCAGCAGCCCGGGCGGGAGAGCCTACGAGCAGTACTTC
TRBJ1-1,.,TRBV9,.,CASSVGGSMNTEAFF,TGTGCCAGCAGCGTAGGGGGGTCCATGAACACTGAAGCTTTCTTT
TRBJ1-1,.,TRBV5-4,.,CASSLAGGSGDTEAFF,TGTGCCAGCAGCTTGGCGGGTGGGTCAGGGGACACTGAAGCTTTCTTT
TRBJ2-3,.,TRBV27,.,CASSSFRARTDTQYF,TGTGCCAGCAGTTCCTTTCGGGCCCGCACAGATACGCAGTATTTT
TRBJ2-5,.,TRBV15,TRBD2,CATSRDLAGVGETQYF,TGTGCCACCAGCAGAGACCTCGCGGGAGTAGGAGAGACCCAGTACTTC
TRBJ1-1,.,TRBV5-1,.,CASSLAGEYGTEAFF,TGCGCCAGCAGCTTAGCAGGGGAATATGGCACTGAAGCTTTCTTT
TRBJ2-5,.,TRBV5-4,TRBD2,CASSLGQAGETQYF,TGTGCCAGCAGCTTGGGACAAGCGGGGGAGACCCAGTACTTC
TRBJ1-1,.,TRBV18,.,CASSYSTDGYTEAFF,TGTGCCAGCTCGTACTCTACCGACGGTTACACTGAAGCTTTCTTT
TRBJ1-5,.,TRBV6-5,.,CASSYSTSNQPQHF,TGTGCCAGCAGTTACTCGACTAGCAATCAGCCCCAGCATTTT
TRBJ2-5,.,TRBV7-2,.,CASSLSGETQYF,TGTGCCAGCAGCTTAAGCGGGGAGACCCAGTACTTC
TRBJ2-1,.,TRBV4-1,TRBD2,CASSQKIAGAPYNEQFF,TGCGCCAGCAGCCAAAAGATAGCGGGAGCTCCCTACAATGAGCAGTTCTTC
TRBJ1-6,.,TRBV30,TRBD1,CAWSPLTGGNSPLHF,TGTGCCTGGAGTCCACTGACAGGGGGCAATTCACCCCTCCACTTT